A single T cell receptor (beta chain) is shown here with its context. Its antigen is not known. The data stem from a study of T cells after yellow fever vaccination. Whole-study context: SMART-Seq v4 Ultra Low Input prepared the low-cell-number fractions.

Deletions cut 0 bases from V and 6 bases from J, with 8 bases between. Germline V CDR1 and CDR2: DFQATT, SNEGSKA (reference sequence). This CDR3 contains 12 residues. Points from the study as a whole: A small share of clonotypes appeared in both CD4 and CD8 compartments.

TCRdb reprocessed the 5' RACE reads via MiXCR and lists one record per CDR3 protein. Among around 310,000 distinct CDR3 sequences listed, roughly 4% were seen once. Sequenced material: PBMCs, taken on the day of the yellow fever booster vaccination. The V and J genes are TRBV20-1 and TRBJ1-1; D is unresolved. This TCR was recovered from a young man who received the YFV17D yellow fever vaccine. Written as DNA, the CDR3 is TGCAGTGCTAGAGATATCGGGGCTGAAGCTTTCTTT. It specifies CSARDIGAEAFF.